This TCR beta chain was profiled in a study of blood T cell repertoires in COVID-19. Trimming at V came to 3 bases and at J to 6 bases, leaving 19 bases not matched to a gene. This CDR3 region has 19 residues. Germline V gene lookup returns CDR1 SGHVS and CDR2 FQNEAQ. Repertoires were generated with immunoSEQ multiplex PCR, while TCRdb's copy carries only in-frame clones and drops some. The sample gives 130,000 or so clones, roughly 82% of which show up once; about an eighth is in the top ten. The rearrangement joins TRBV7-8 to TRBJ2-4; 8 positions agree with TRBD1. Sequencing input: peripheral blood. This sequence was found in a human donor in a cohort sampled during active COVID-19. The CDR3 DNA sequence: TGTGCCAGCAGCTTCTACGGAATCCCGGGACAGGTTGGGGGAAACATTCAGTACTTC. It is translated as CASSFYGIPGQVGGNIQYF.